One T cell receptor beta chain is described in this entry. This specimen comes from a study of blood T cell repertoires in COVID-19. Study background: COVID-19 samples, acute and convalescent, were from the United States, Italy and Spain. PBMCs, B-cell-depleted T cells, or T cells were the source of the cDNA or gDNA that made up the material.

The method was immunoSEQ multiplex PCR; TCRdb's version includes in-frame clones alone and lacks a portion of them. The sample lists around 36,000 clones; roughly 85% were seen once. The CDR3 is 17 amino acids. The V segment lost 6 bases and the J segment 4 bases; nucleotides outside the gene matches: 8. Germline V gene sequence: CDR1 SGHRS, CDR2 YFSETQ. The chain links TRBV5-1 to TRBJ2-1; 15 nucleotides match TRBD2. The receptor was derived from a man aged 55 to 70 with acute or convalescent COVID-19. The specimen sequenced was peripheral blood. CDR3 sequence reads: CASTDGLAGGLYNEQFF. The CDR3 DNA reads as TGCGCCAGCACCGACGGACTAGCGGGAGGGTTATACAATGAGCAGTTCTTC.